This T cell receptor beta chain stems from a study of blood T cell repertoires in COVID-19. Sequencing was performed with immunoSEQ multiplex PCR; in TCRdb, only in-frame clones are kept and a portion is missing. The table records approximately 90,000 clones, about 86% of them present only once. What was sequenced was peripheral blood. The clonotype originates from a man older than 75 with active or convalescent COVID-19.

The DNA of the CDR3 is TGTGCCAGTAGTATCGGGACACGCTACGAGCAGTACTTC. This encodes CASSIGTRYEQYF. The V and J genes are TRBV19 and TRBJ2-7; D possibly corresponds to TRBD1 (6 bases). This CDR3 region has 13 residues. Per germline, CDR1 LNHDA and CDR2 SQIVND (reference sequence). Trimming removed 3 bases at V and 3 bases at J, with 9 bases between.